This TCR beta chain comes out of a study of blood T cells in healthy people across ages (dated by TCRdb to the mid-2010s). Study-wide context: In model experiments, roughly one uniquely barcoded TCR beta cDNA molecule per two T cells was captured by template switching. Donors of different ages were randomly distributed across sequencing lanes to avoid experimental bias. To track age-related changes in TCR beta repertoire diversity, the study relied on deep sequencing normalized with unique cDNA molecular identifiers. Two additional independent replicas of 1 million unique cDNA reads from the same blood draw were analyzed for two donors (one aged 18 to 30 and one aged 80 or older). The donors were split into four age groups: young (average around 15 years), middle-aged (more than 35), aged (about 56) and long-lived (under 90).

The investigation overall reported the following: Compared with the aged group, more naive CD4+ T cells, fewer expanded clones and increased TCR diversity were shown by the long-lived group, suggesting age selection. A strong correlation was found between observed TCR beta diversity and the percentage of naive T cells measured by flow cytometry. Since profiling was done on bulk unsorted PBMCs, naive and antigen-experienced compartments could not be conclusively compared. Because donor CMV infection status was unknown, age-related changes in expanded clonotypes were potentially confounded. Estimates of total diversity from one million sequenced T cells were regarded as lower bounds and underestimates. Observed TCR beta diversity per million T cells fell roughly linearly with age, and a significant reduction was already apparent by age approximately 41.

Remarks on this clonotype: Its antigen is currently not known. Its ends do not fully match the called genes, so a read error is possible.

The library came from 5' RACE. Instrument on record: Illumina HiSeq 2500. A second PCR of roughly 7 to 11 cycles was performed with a sample-barcoded 5' primer and a J-beta primer mix. Each TCR beta cDNA molecule received a unique molecular identifier from a template-switch 5' adaptor carrying 12 random nucleotides. Each sample yielded at least 3 million CDR3-containing paired-end reads. All of the RNA was converted into first-strand cDNA using the Mint cDNA synthesis kit, with a TRBC-specific oligonucleotide serving as the primer. All cDNA was treated with uracil-DNA glycosylase and then went through a first 18-cycle PCR with the universal primers M1SS and BC2_uni_R. Processing in the source paper ran as follows. For normalization, 1 million high-quality reads, each with a distinct molecular identifier, were randomly selected from each sample. Reads with shared molecular identifiers were discarded instead of being binned into consensus sequences. MiTCR, run with a Q25 quality threshold and the strictest error-elimination algorithm, handled CDR3 identification, clonotype clustering and error correction. A nonparametric unseen species model with Euler transformation was used to estimate a lower bound on total TCR beta diversity. TCRdb reprocessing: public reads trimmed at Q25 with fastp, clones called with MiXCR, in-frame beta chains kept. Rows matching on CDR3 protein sequence are summarized as one entry with the most common DNA and genes. The V and J calls reflect TCRdb's pipeline rather than the authors' work. The sample table holds hundreds of thousands of distinct CDR3 sequences, of which around 38% were seen once. The top ten constitute about 32% of the sample.

Donors were a few dozen systemically healthy Caucasian individuals from Russia aged roughly 6 to 90 years. About 10 milliliters of peripheral blood were collected from each donor into EDTA-treated Vacutainer tubes. PBMCs were isolated by Ficoll-Paque density-gradient centrifugation, with at least 6 million obtained per sample. Trizol reagent was used to extract total RNA from the PBMCs, yielding at least 5.5 micrograms per sample. Naive CD45RAhigh/CD27high T cell percentages were measured by flow cytometry on a PBMC aliquot from every donor. CDR1 and CDR2, per the germline V gene, are KGHSH and LQKENI. Spanning cysteine to phenylalanine, the CDR3 consists of 14 amino acids. This entry keeps only the CDR3 DNA: 42 bases, framed from base 1.

The sequence derives from a man older than 75 in good health. The sequenced sample consisted of blood. Recombination joined TRBV18 with TRBJ2-5, and possibly TRBD1, on 5 matching bases. The CDR3 amino acid sequence is: CASSPVLTEEAQYF. The nucleotide sequence is given as TGTGCCAGCTCACCAGTCCTGACAGAAGAGGCCCAGTACTTC.